The present entry profiles one TCR beta chain with its context. The data were taken from a study of control samples from healthy donors and cancer patients. V was trimmed by 3 bases and J by 7 bases, leaving 15 bases between them. Germline values: CDR1 LGHDT, CDR2 YNNKEL (reference sequence). This CDR3 has 15 amino acids. The table came from immunoSEQ multiplex PCR; TCRdb's copy has only in-frame clones and leaves some out. The sample gives 100,000 or so clones, roughly nine tenths of which show up once; roughly 0.9% is in the top ten. The chain links TRBV3-1 (or the pseudogene TRBV3-2) to TRBJ1-4; perhaps TRBD1 as D (5 bases). This clonotype originated in a woman in her thirties in good health. Sequenced sample: blood. Here the CDR3 DNA reads TGTGCCAGCAGCCACCGGACAAGCAGTGGTGAAAAACTGTTTTTT. Its translation is CASSHRTSSGEKLFF.